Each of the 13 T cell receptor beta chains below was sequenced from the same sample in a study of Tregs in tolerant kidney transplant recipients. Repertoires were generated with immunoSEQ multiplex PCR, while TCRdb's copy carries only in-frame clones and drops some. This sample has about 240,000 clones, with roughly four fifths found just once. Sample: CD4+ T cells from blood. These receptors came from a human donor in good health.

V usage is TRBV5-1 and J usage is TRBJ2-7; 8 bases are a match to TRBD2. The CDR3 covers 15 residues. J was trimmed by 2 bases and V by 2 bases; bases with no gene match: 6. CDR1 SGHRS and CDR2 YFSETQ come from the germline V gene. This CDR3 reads CASSFSRGAPYEQYF. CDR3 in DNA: TGCGCCAGCAGCTTCTCGCGGGGGGCCCCCTACGAGCAGTACTTC.

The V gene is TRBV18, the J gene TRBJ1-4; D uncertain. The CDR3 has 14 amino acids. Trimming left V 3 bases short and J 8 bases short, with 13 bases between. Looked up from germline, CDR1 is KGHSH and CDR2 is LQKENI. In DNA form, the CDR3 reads TGTGCCAGCTCACCCCCCCGGACGGACGAAAAACTGTTTTTT. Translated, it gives CASSPPRTDEKLFF. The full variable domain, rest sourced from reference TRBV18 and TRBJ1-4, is NAGVMQNPRHLVRRRGQEARLRCSPMKGHSHVYWYRQLPEEGLKFMVYLQKENIIDESGMPKERFSAEFPKEGPSILRIQQVVRGDSAAYFCASSPPRTDEKLFFGSGTQLSVL.

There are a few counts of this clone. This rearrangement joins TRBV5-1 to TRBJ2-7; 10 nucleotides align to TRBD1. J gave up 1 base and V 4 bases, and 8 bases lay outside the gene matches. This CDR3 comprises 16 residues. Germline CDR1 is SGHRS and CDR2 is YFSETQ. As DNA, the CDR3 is TGCGCCAGCAGCCCGGGGTGGGGACAGGGGTCCTACGAGCAGTACTTC. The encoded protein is CASSPGWGQGSYEQYF.

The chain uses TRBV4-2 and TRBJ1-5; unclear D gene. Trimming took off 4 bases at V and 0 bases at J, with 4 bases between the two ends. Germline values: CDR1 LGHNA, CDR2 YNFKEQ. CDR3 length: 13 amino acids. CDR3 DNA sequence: TGTGCCAGCAGCCGGGATAGCAATCAGCCCCAGCATTTT. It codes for CASSRDSNQPQHF.

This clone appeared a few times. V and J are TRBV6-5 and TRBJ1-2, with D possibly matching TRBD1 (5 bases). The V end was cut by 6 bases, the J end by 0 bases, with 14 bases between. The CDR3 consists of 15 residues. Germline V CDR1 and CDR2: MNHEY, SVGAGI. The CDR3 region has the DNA TGTGCCAGCAGCCTTGCGGGACTGCCTAACTATGGCTACACCTTC. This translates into CASSLAGLPNYGYTF.

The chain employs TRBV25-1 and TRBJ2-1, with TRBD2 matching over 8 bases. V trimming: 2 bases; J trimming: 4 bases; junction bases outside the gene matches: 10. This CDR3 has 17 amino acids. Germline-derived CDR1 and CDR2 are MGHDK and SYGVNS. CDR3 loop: CASSEPGSGGLYNEQFF. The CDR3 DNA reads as TGTGCCAGCAGTGAACCCGGGAGCGGGGGCCTTTACAATGAGCAGTTCTTC.

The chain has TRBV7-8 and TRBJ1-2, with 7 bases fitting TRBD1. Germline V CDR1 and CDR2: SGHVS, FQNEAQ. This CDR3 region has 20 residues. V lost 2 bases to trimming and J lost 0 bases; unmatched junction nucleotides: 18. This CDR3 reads CASSLIRSRGTPNTNYGYTF. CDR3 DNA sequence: TGTGCCAGCAGCTTAATCAGGAGCAGGGGGACACCTAATACTAACTATGGCTACACCTTC.

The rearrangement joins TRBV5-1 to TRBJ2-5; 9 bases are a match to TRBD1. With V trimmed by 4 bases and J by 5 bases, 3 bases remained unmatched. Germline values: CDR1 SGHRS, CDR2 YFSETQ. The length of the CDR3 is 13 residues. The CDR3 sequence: CASSMTGGETQYF. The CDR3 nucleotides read TGCGCCAGCAGCATGACAGGGGGTGAGACCCAGTACTTC.

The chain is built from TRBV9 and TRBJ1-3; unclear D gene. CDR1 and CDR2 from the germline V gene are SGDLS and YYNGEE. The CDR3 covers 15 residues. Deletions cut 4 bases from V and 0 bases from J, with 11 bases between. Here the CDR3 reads CASSPRHVSGNTIYF. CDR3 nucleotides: TGTGCCAGCAGCCCCCGACACGTCTCTGGAAACACCATATATTTT.

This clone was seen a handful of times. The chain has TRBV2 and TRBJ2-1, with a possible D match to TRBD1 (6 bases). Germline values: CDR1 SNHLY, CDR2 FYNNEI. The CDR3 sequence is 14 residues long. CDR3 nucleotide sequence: TGTGCAGACCGTCCAGGGGCTTCCTACAATGAGCAGTTCTTC. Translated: CADRPGASYNEQFF.

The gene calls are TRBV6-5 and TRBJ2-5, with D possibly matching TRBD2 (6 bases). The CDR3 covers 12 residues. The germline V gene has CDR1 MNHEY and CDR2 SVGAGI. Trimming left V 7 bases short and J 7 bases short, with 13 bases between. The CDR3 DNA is TGTGCCAGCACTCGGGACTGGGGGACCCAGTACTTC. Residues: CASTRDWGTQYF.

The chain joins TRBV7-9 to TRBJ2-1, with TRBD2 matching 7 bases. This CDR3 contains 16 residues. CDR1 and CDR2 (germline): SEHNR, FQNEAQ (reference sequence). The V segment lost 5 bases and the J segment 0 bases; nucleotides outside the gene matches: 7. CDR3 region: CASSPNGGGSYNEQFF. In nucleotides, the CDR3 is TGTGCCAGCAGCCCAAACGGCGGGGGCTCCTACAATGAGCAGTTCTTC.

The CDR3 DNA reads TGTGCCAGCAGCAGAACGGGACACTCTAGGGAGGGCTACACCTTC. Residues: CASSRTGHSREGYTF. The rearrangement joins TRBV7-3 to TRBJ1-2; a weak D match, TRBD1 (6 bases). Germline values: CDR1 SGHTA, CDR2 FQGTGA. V lost 5 bases to trimming and J lost 8 bases, with 21 bases between them. The CDR3 sequence is 15 residues long.